The rows below give T cell receptor beta chains drawn from one sample of a study of technical replicates of blood from several donors. This table comes from immunoSEQ multiplex PCR, and its TCRdb copy is limited to in-frame clones, with some not included. The sample lists 60,000 to 90,000 clones; nearly 98% were seen once. The sequencing input was T cells isolated from PBMCs. The receptors originated from a human donor in good health. The conserved cysteine and the conserved F or W are not part of the CDR3 here. The order of the fields is J gene, V gene, CDR3 protein.

J: TRBJ1-3; V: TRBV19; CDR3: ASSRGASSGNTIY
J: TRBJ2-7; V: TRBV7-9; CDR3: ASQAWFSGDPRYEQY
J: TRBJ2-7; V: TRBV25-1; CDR3: ASSPLGLGQQY
J: TRBJ2-7; V: TRBV9; CDR3: ASSDSSRLGYEQY
J: TRBJ2-2; V: TRBV19; CDR3: ASSIGLAELF
J: TRBJ2-2; V: TRBV30; CDR3: AWSSYGELF
J: TRBJ1-5; V: TRBV6-1; CDR3: ASSELRGISNQPQH
J: TRBJ2-1; V: TRBV6-5; CDR3: ASSYSTGEVINEQF
J: TRBJ2-7; V: TRBV27; CDR3: ASSLKLAETYEQY
J: TRBJ2-1; V: TRBV7-2; CDR3: ASSQTLARNYNEQF
J: TRBJ2-5; V: TRBV18; CDR3: ASSPSEGETQY
J: TRBJ2-7; V: TRBV6-5; CDR3: ASMGGKNTYEQY
J: TRBJ1-1; V: TRBV9; CDR3: ASSPRQGMNTEAF
J: TRBJ2-3; V: TRBV7-2; CDR3: ASSLQGDSTDTQY
J: TRBJ2-5; V: TRBV7-3; CDR3: ASSSDSYPGETQY
J: TRBJ2-1; V: TRBV19; CDR3: ASSWGEGLNEQF
J: TRBJ1-2; V: TRBV7-6; CDR3: ASGGSYINYGYT
J: TRBJ1-1; V: TRBV5-1; CDR3: ASSFGGQGLNTEAF
J: TRBJ1-2; V: TRBV6-1; CDR3: ASSWESGDYGYT
J: TRBJ1-5; V: TRBV4-3; CDR3: ASSPGTGVQPQH
J: TRBJ2-2; V: TRBV7-3; CDR3: ASRIWTPRSNTGELF
J: TRBJ1-1; V: TRBV28; CDR3: AIPGQGNTEAF
J: TRBJ1-3; V: TRBV5-6; CDR3: ASSLLAGGGLSSGNTIY
J: TRBJ2-3; V: TRBV5-5; CDR3: ASGLAGGPISTDTQY
J: TRBJ1-2; V: TRBV19; CDR3: ASSIVVQEGGYT
J: TRBJ2-7; V: TRBV4-3; CDR3: ASSQSKGRVITEQY
J: TRBJ2-3; V: TRBV13; CDR3: ASSSYEVKSFTDTQY
J: TRBJ1-5; V: TRBV15; CDR3: ATSTGTDQPQH
J: TRBJ2-7; V: TRBV27; CDR3: ASSLTGSYEQY
J: TRBJ2-2; V: TRBV5-6; CDR3: ASSSETVTGELF
J: TRBJ2-7; V: TRBV4-1; CDR3: ASTRGPGGSYEQY
J: TRBJ1-2; V: TRBV27; CDR3: ASSLRTGYGYT
J: TRBJ2-5; V: TRBV9; CDR3: ASSVAAGLGETQY
J: TRBJ2-1; V: TRBV7-2; CDR3: ASSFKRELEQF
J: TRBJ2-7; V: TRBV4-2; CDR3: ASSQSTGGKGYEQY
J: TRBJ2-3; V: TRBV6-1; CDR3: ASSGFYPTDTQY
J: TRBJ1-3; V: TRBV9; CDR3: ASSVGRGTGNTIY
J: TRBJ2-7; V: TRBV7-9; CDR3: ASSFREPYEQY
J: TRBJ2-5; V: TRBV2; CDR3: ARSTENQETQY
J: TRBJ2-3; V: TRBV29-1; CDR3: SVEDLSTDTQY
J: TRBJ2-2; V: TRBV7-2; CDR3: ASSLTSGPPGELF
J: TRBJ2-5; V: TRBV7-3; CDR3: ASSSRLGDQETQY
J: TRBJ1-5; V: TRBV2; CDR3: ASNGLGDNQPQH
J: TRBJ1-2; V: TRBV5-1; CDR3: ASTYDPTDRLYGYT
J: TRBJ2-7; V: TRBV11-2; CDR3: ASSRDSPLEQY
J: TRBJ1-2; V: TRBV28; CDR3: ASSLALRSGPYGYT
J: TRBJ2-7; V: TRBV6-1; CDR3: ASFREFPYEQY
J: TRBJ2-7; V: TRBV29-1; CDR3: SANGGTAKNEQY
J: TRBJ2-5; V: TRBV6-1; CDR3: ASSDWDRAWETQY
J: TRBJ1-2; V: TRBV6-1; CDR3: ASSQFNYGYT
J: TRBJ2-7; V: TRBV5-5; CDR3: ASSAHSAGPYEQY
J: TRBJ2-3; V: TRBV11-3; CDR3: ASSLVHTDTQY